The T cell receptor beta chain under discussion was sequenced for a study of blood T cells in healthy people across ages. Overall study findings and caveats: Bulk PBMC profiling left naive and antigen-experienced comparisons inconclusive.

Germline-derived CDR1 and CDR2 are SEHNR and FQNEAQ (reference sequence). CDR3 length: 15 amino acids. Donors ranged from 6 to 90 years old and were healthy Caucasians in Russia. Per sample, at least 6 micrograms of total RNA were extracted. A J-beta primer mix and a sample-barcoded 5' primer were used in a second PCR of about 7 to 12 cycles. Carrying 12 random nucleotides, a template-switch adaptor labeled each individual cDNA molecule. One entry per CDR3 protein results from TCRdb running MiXCR on the 5' RACE reads. The sample records about 650,000 distinct CDR3 sequences, approximately 30% being singletons. In regard to this clonotype: Antigen: not known. A much larger clone differs by one base, so this may be a read error.

This clonotype was obtained from a woman at least 80 years old in good health. The chain is built from TRBV7-9 and TRBJ2-7; a weak D match, TRBD2 (5 bases). Judging by the DNA end, TRBJ2-5 fits better; the J call may be wrong. The sequencing input was blood. Here the CDR3 reads CASSLMGSLEETQYF. The CDR3 nucleotides read TGTGCCAGCAGCTTAATGGGGAGCCTGGAGGAGACCCAGTACTTC.